The 29 T cell receptor beta chains given below trace back to one sample, sequenced in a study of blood T cells in healthy people across ages. With a J-beta primer mix and a sample-barcoded 5' primer, a second PCR ran 7 to 11 cycles. Each CDR3 protein is one row after TCRdb ran MiXCR on the 5' RACE reads. The table shows 650,000 to 1,000,000 distinct CDR3 sequences, with under 40% occurring only once. The source material was blood. The receptor set was obtained from a man between 18 and 29 years old in good health.

This clonotype was recorded at least ten times. This chain links TRBV25-1 with TRBJ2-7; 7 nucleotides line up with TRBD1. Germline CDR1 MGHDK, CDR2 SYGVNS. V lost 8 bases, J lost 0 bases, and 10 bases stayed unmatched. CDR3 length: 15 residues. The CDR3 sequence: CASSDRALSSYEQYF. CDR3 DNA: TGTGCCAGCTCTGACAGGGCTCTGAGCTCCTACGAGCAGTACTTC.

This chain connects TRBV20-1 to TRBJ2-2; possibly TRBD1 for D (6 bases). The CDR3 runs 14 residues. Trimming cost V 0 bases and J 9 bases, with 14 bases left between them. Germline V gives CDR1 DFQATT, CDR2 SNEGSKA (reference sequence). In DNA form, the CDR3 reads TGCAGTGCTAGAGATACCTCAAGGGACAGGGAGCTGTTTTTT. The encoded protein is CSARDTSRDRELFF.

This chain uses TRBV7-2 with TRBJ2-4; 7 bases are a match to TRBD1. Judging by the DNA end, TRBJ2-7 fits better; the J call may be wrong. From germline, CDR1 is SGHTA and CDR2 FQGNSA. CDR3 length: 16 residues. CDR3 nucleotide sequence: TGTGCCAGCAGCCTCGGACAGGTGGGCTGCGCCTACGAGCAGTACTTC. Its protein is CASSLGQVGCAYEQYF.

The V and J genes are TRBV5-1 and TRBJ2-7, with D possibly being TRBD2 (5 bases). The germline V gene has CDR1 SGHRS and CDR2 YFSETQ. V lost 6 bases and J lost 6, with 16 bases in between. The CDR3 is 13 residues long. The CDR3 region has the DNA TGCGCCAGCAACCTTAATGACCGGGGCGAGCAGTACTTC. Amino acids: CASNLNDRGEQYF. The complete variable domain, with remaining parts taken from reference TRBV5-1 and TRBJ2-7, reads KAGVTQTPRYLIKTRGQQVTLSCSPISGHRSVSWYQQTPGQGLQFLFEYFSETQRNKGNFPGRFSGRQFSNSRSEMNVSTLELGDSALYLCASNLNDRGEQYFGPGTRLTVT.

The chain recombines TRBV25-1 with TRBJ2-5; D ambiguous. The CDR3 is made up of 12 amino acids. CDR1 and CDR2 from the germline V gene are MGHDK and SYGVNS. V lost 1 base to trimming and J lost 4 bases, with 4 bases between them. The CDR3 sequence: CASSESPETQYF. CDR3 nucleotide sequence: TGTGCCAGCAGTGAATCCCCAGAGACCCAGTACTTC.

The chain combines TRBV4-3 with TRBJ2-5, with D perhaps assigned TRBD1 or TRBD2 (5 bases each). The end of the DNA aligns better with TRBJ2-7, so the J call may be wrong. Germline values: CDR1 LGHNA, CDR2 YSLEER. The CDR3 is 14 amino acids. CDR3 DNA: TGCGCCAGCAGCCAAGAACGGGGCGTCTCCGAGCAGTACTTC. Its translation: CASSQERGVSEQYF.

The chain's CDR3 is CASSQDAGGWSYEQYF. CDR3 DNA: TGTGCCAGCAGCCAAGATGCAGGGGGTTGGTCCTACGAGCAGTACTTC. The chain recombines TRBV14 with TRBJ2-7; 7 nucleotides match TRBD1. The germline CDR1 and CDR2 sequences are SGHDN and FVKESK. After removal of 0 bases from V and 1 base from J, the junction contained 6 bases not matched to a gene. This CDR3 region has 16 residues.

This clonotype was seen more than once but under ten times. The chain combines TRBV20-1 with TRBJ1-1; D is perhaps TRBD1 (5 bases). Germline V gives CDR1 DFQATT, CDR2 SNEGSKA (reference sequence). CDR3 length: 15 residues. V was cut by 0 bases and J by 3 bases, with 14 bases left in between. The CDR3 nucleotides read TGCAGTGCTAGAGAATCGGGCAGGGAGGACACTGAAGCTTTCTTT. Its protein is CSARESGREDTEAFF.

This clonotype turned up a few times. The chain joins TRBV7-2 to TRBJ1-2; 10 nucleotides match TRBD1. CDR1 and CDR2 from the germline V gene are SGHTA and FQGNSA. V shed 0 bases and J 6 bases; nucleotides not matched to a gene: 1. The CDR3 runs to 14 residues. The CDR3 region has the DNA TGTGCCAGCAGCTTAGCGGACAGGGGGAATGGCTACACCTTC. Translation: CASSLADRGNGYTF.

The V and J genes are TRBV2 and TRBJ2-5; maybe TRBD2 (6 bases). V was clipped by 2 bases and J by 4 bases, with 14 bases between them. The CDR3 spans 15 residues. Germline V gene data show CDR1 as SNHLY and CDR2 as FYNNEI. In DNA form, the CDR3 reads TGTGCCAGCAGTGAATTTCTAGCGTTCGGAGAGACCCAGTACTTC. This sequence encodes CASSEFLAFGETQYF.

This chain uses TRBV12-3 or TRBV12-4 with TRBJ1-5, with D maybe TRBD1 (5 bases). Trimming left V 6 bases short and J 2 bases short, with 14 bases between. The CDR3 is 15 amino acids. The CDR3, as DNA: TGTGCCAGCAGGCCTTCAGGGATGGGCAATCAGCCCCAGCATTTT. Its protein is CASRPSGMGNQPQHF.

This clonotype was counted a few times. The chain employs TRBV29-1 and TRBJ2-2; D may be TRBD1 (6 bases). Germline V CDR1 and CDR2: SQVTM, ANQGSEA. Between the trimmed V and J ends, which lost 4 bases and 6 bases, there was a span of 12 bases. The CDR3 covers 13 residues. CDR3 nucleotides: TGCAGCGTTGTTACAGGGAGACCCGGGGAGCTGTTTTTT. Its translation is CSVVTGRPGELFF.

This clonotype was seen a few times. The chain joins TRBV7-2 to TRBJ2-5; tentative D call: TRBD2 (5 bases). Looked up from germline, CDR1 is SGHTA and CDR2 is FQGNSA. This CDR3 comprises 15 residues. The germline V and J ends were trimmed by 1 base and 2 bases, with 11 bases remaining between them. CDR3 nucleotide sequence: TGTGCCAGCAGCTTAGTAGTCCGGGATCAAGAGACCCAGTACTTC. Amino acid sequence: CASSLVVRDQETQYF.

The chain uses TRBV10-3 and TRBJ1-1; a weak D match, TRBD1 (5 bases). V lost 10 bases to trimming and J lost 6 bases, with 15 bases between them. This CDR3 has 12 amino acids. Germline V gene lookup returns CDR1 ENHRY and CDR2 SYGVKD. Here the CDR3 DNA reads TGTGCCAGCTCTAACAGAGGGGCTGAAGCTTTCTTT. This sequence encodes CASSNRGAEAFF.

This chain links TRBV4-3 with TRBJ1-1; 7 nucleotides agree with TRBD1. Per germline, CDR1 LGHNA and CDR2 YSLEER. V gave up 4 bases and J gave up 4 bases; unmatched junction bases: 9. CDR3 length: 15 amino acids. DNA for the CDR3: TGCGCCAGCAGCCCCAGTCACGCAGGGGGCACTGAAGCTTTCTTT. Translated, it gives CASSPSHAGGTEAFF.

This clonotype was seen a handful of times. The CDR3 is CAWSDNEQYF. The DNA of the CDR3 is TGTGCCTGGAGTGACAACGAGCAGTACTTC. The rearrangement links TRBV30 to TRBJ2-5; no definite D call. The better agreement between TRBJ2-7 and the DNA end casts doubt on the J call. Germline V gene sequence: CDR1 GTSNPN, CDR2 SVGIG (reference sequence). The CDR3 is 10 amino acids.

V gene TRBV7-2 combines with J gene TRBJ2-5, with D hard to call. The CDR3 has 13 amino acids. Looked up from germline, CDR1 is SGHTA and CDR2 is FQGNSA. V lost 3 bases and J 1 base, leaving 6 bases between the germline ends. This CDR3 reads CASSFRPQETQYF. The CDR3 DNA reads TGTGCCAGCAGCTTTCGCCCCCAAGAGACCCAGTACTTC.

This clonotype has more than one count but fewer than ten. The chain uses TRBV6-1 and TRBJ2-1, with 8 bases that match TRBD2. V dropped 5 bases and J dropped 0; count of bases not matched to a gene: 9. The CDR3 extends over 17 amino acids. Germline assignment: CDR1 MNHNS and CDR2 SASEGT. CDR3 sequence (DNA): TGTGCCAGCAGTCCCTCCGGGACTAGGCCCTCCTACAATGAGCAGTTCTTC. It translates to CASSPSGTRPSYNEQFF.

This clonotype was observed many times. The chain employs TRBV9 and TRBJ2-5; D is ambiguous. The CDR3 is made up of 13 amino acids. V was shortened by 2 bases and J by 0 bases, with 5 bases between the two germline ends. Germline V CDR1 and CDR2: SGDLS, YYNGEE. This chain's CDR3 is CASSVGHQETQYF. In DNA, the CDR3 is TGTGCCAGCAGCGTTGGACACCAAGAGACCCAGTACTTC.

The gene calls are TRBV7-2 and TRBJ1-1; D is unresolved. CDR1 SGHTA and CDR2 FQGNSA come from the germline V gene. The CDR3 length is 15 residues. V was cut by 5 bases and J by 1 base, with 14 bases left in between. The CDR3 is CASSLAGNRNTEAFF. The DNA of the CDR3 is TGTGCCAGCAGCCTCGCCGGGAACAGGAACACTGAAGCTTTCTTT.

The V gene is TRBV5-5, the J gene TRBJ1-1; 8 positions agree with TRBD1. The ends lost 5 bases at V and 0 bases at J; junction bases unmatched: 3. This CDR3 comprises 14 residues. Germline assignment: CDR1 SGHKS and CDR2 YYEKEE (reference sequence). Here the CDR3 DNA reads TGTGCCAGCAGGGGACAGGTGATGAACACTGAAGCTTTCTTT. This gives the protein CASRGQVMNTEAFF.

A few counts support this clonotype. The gene calls are TRBV9 and TRBJ2-5, with a weak D call TRBD2 (6 bases). CDR1 is SGDLS and CDR2 is YYNGEE in the germline V gene. Trimming stripped 0 bases from V and 7 bases from J, with 25 bases between. The CDR3 covers 18 residues. CDR3 protein: CASSVGRGPGPGILTQYF. The CDR3 DNA reads TGTGCCAGCAGCGTAGGGAGGGGACCCGGCCCAGGAATATTGACCCAGTACTTC. Filled out from reference TRBV9 and TRBJ2-5, the complete variable domain reads DSGVTQTPKHLITATGQRVTLRCSPRSGDLSVYWYQQSLDQGLQFLIQYYNGEERAKGNILERFSAQQFPDLHSELNLSSLELGDSALYFCASSVGRGPGPGILTQYFGPGTRLLVL.

This clonotype was seen a few times. The chain links TRBV11-2 to TRBJ2-1; D remains unclear. Between the trimmed V and J ends, which lost 0 bases and 4 bases, there was a span of 16 bases. The CDR3 spans 17 residues. Germline-derived CDR1 and CDR2 are SGHAT and FQNNGV. CDR3 in DNA: TGTGCCAGCAGCTTAGAGGCCAGATTCCCTCTATACAATGAGCAGTTCTTC. As protein: CASSLEARFPLYNEQFF.

Only a few counts were recorded for this clonotype. The chain joins TRBV12-3 or TRBV12-4 to TRBJ1-1; D possibly corresponds to TRBD1 (5 bases). This CDR3 is 13 amino acids long. V was clipped by 2 bases and J by 6 bases, with 10 bases between them. The CDR3 region is CASSLIRVAEAFF. CDR3 coding DNA: TGTGCCAGCAGTTTAATCAGGGTGGCTGAAGCTTTCTTT.

This clonotype was observed a few times. The rearrangement links TRBV19 to TRBJ2-7, with 8 bases fitting TRBD2. Germline CDR1 and CDR2: LNHDA and SQIVND (reference sequence). The CDR3 has 15 residues. The V and J ends lost 5 bases and 0 bases, in that order; junction bases with no gene match: 6. CDR3 DNA sequence: TGTGCCAGTAGTCCAATAGCGGGGAGCTCCTACGAGCAGTACTTC. Protein: CASSPIAGSSYEQYF.

This clonotype was detected only a few times. The genes are TRBV7-9 and TRBJ2-7; D is uncertain. V was cut by 1 base and J by 4 bases, with 11 bases left in between. CDR1 and CDR2 (germline): SEHNR, FQNEAQ (reference sequence). The CDR3 extends over 14 amino acids. The CDR3 DNA sequence: TGTGCCAGCAGCTTAGGGGCAGAGCAATACGAGCAGTACTTC. It codes for CASSLGAEQYEQYF.

This clonotype appeared once. A read error may explain this, as a much larger clone is one base away. The gene calls are TRBV5-1 and TRBJ2-3; D tentatively fits TRBD1 or TRBD2 (5 bases each). CDR3 length: 15 amino acids. The V and J ends lost 6 bases and 0 bases respectively, with 14 bases between them. CDR1 and CDR2 from the germline V gene are SGHRS and YFSETQ. The CDR3 loop reads CASTGTTTSTDTQYF. In DNA form, the CDR3 reads TGCGCCAGCACCGGGACCACAACTAGCACAGATACGCAGTATTTT.

This clonotype was observed many times. V and J are TRBV5-6 and TRBJ1-2; 9 bases line up with TRBD1. V was clipped by 2 bases and J by 7 bases; unmatched bases: 3. CDR1 and CDR2 (germline): SGHDT, YYEEEE. The CDR3 consists of 13 residues. DNA for the CDR3: TGTGCCAGCAGCTTCGGACAGGGGCCTGGCTACACCTTC. Translated, it gives CASSFGQGPGYTF.

This clonotype was counted between two and nine times. In nucleotides, the CDR3 is TGTGCCAGCCGAGGACAGGGAGACTACAATGAGCAGTACTTC. Amino acid sequence: CASRGQGDYNEQYF. The chain uses TRBV7-2 and TRBJ2-7, with 8 bases aligning to TRBD1. The germline CDR1 and CDR2 sequences are SGHTA and FQGNSA. Trimming cost V 8 bases and J 7 bases; bases outside gene matches: 13. The CDR3 totals 14 residues. Variable domain in full (rest from reference TRBV7-2 and TRBJ2-7): GAGVSQSPSNKVTEKGKDVELRCDPISGHTALYWYRQSLGQGLEFLIYFQGNSAPDKSGLPSDRFSAERTGGSVSTLTIQRTQQEDSAVYLCASRGQGDYNEQYFGPGTRLTVT.